Presented here are 24 T cell receptor beta chains from one specimen sequenced in a study of blood T cell repertoires in COVID-19. Profiling relied on immunoSEQ multiplex PCR, and the TCRdb table lists in-frame clones only, not all of them. The repertoire holds roughly 160,000 clones, with 83% as singletons. The sample was peripheral blood. The source is an elderly woman with acute or convalescent COVID-19.

The genes are TRBV6-6 and TRBJ1-5; D is uncertain. The CDR3 loop spans 13 amino acids. The germline V gene has CDR1 MNHNY and CDR2 SVGAGI (reference sequence). The V gene lost 4 bases and the J gene lost 6 bases, with 10 bases spanning the gap. The CDR3, as DNA: TGTGCCAGCAGTTTGGACTCCTCTCAGCCCCAGCATTTT. Protein product: CASSLDSSQPQHF.

This clone has a single count. This chain links TRBV6-5 with TRBJ2-1, with TRBD2 matching over 10 bases. This CDR3 has 15 residues. Germline CDR1 MNHEY, CDR2 SVGAGI. V lost 4 bases, J lost 0 bases, and 0 bases stayed unmatched. DNA of the CDR3: TGTGCCAGCAGTTCTAGCGGGGGCTCCTACAATGAGCAGTTCTTC. It yields the protein CASSSSGGSYNEQFF.

About this clone itself: In the same sample, other DNA sequences code for this CDR3. This chain joins TRBV7-2 and TRBJ2-5, with 10 bases matching TRBD1. There are 17 residues in the CDR3. Germline trimming cut 7 bases from V and 4 bases from J; bases unmatched to any gene: 15. CDR1 is SGHTA and CDR2 is FQGNSA in the germline V gene. CDR3 sequence: CASNHPGQGLVVETQYF. DNA of the CDR3: TGTGCCAGCAACCACCCGGGACAGGGGCTTGTGGTAGAGACCCAGTACTTC.

V gene TRBV19 combines with J gene TRBJ1-1; D possibly corresponds to TRBD1 (6 bases). The V gene's germline CDR1 is LNHDA and CDR2 SQIVND (reference sequence). The CDR3 is 13 amino acids. Between the trimmed V and J ends, which lost 8 bases and 4 bases, there was a span of 14 bases. CDR3 residues: CASGWGGPTEAFF. CDR3 in DNA: TGTGCCAGTGGTTGGGGGGGGCCCACTGAAGCTTTCTTT. Full variable domain (outside the CDR3, taken from reference TRBV19 and TRBJ1-1): DGGITQSPKYLFRKEGQNVTLSCEQNLNHDAMYWYRQDPGQGLRLIYYSQIVNDFQKGDIAEGYSVSREKKESFPLTVTSAQKNPTAFYLCASGWGGPTEAFFGQGTRLTVV.

This clone showed up just a few times. The chain links TRBV6-2 or TRBV6-3 to TRBJ1-2; D unresolved. CDR1 is MNHEY and CDR2 is SVGEGT in the germline V gene. CDR3 length: 15 amino acids. V lost 0 bases to trimming and J lost 3 bases, with 11 bases between them. CDR3 nucleotide sequence: TGTGCCAGCAGTTACTCACGAGTCGGGGACTATGGCTACACCTTC. The encoded protein is CASSYSRVGDYGYTF.

This rearrangement joins TRBV7-2 to TRBJ1-6; weak D call: TRBD1 (6 bases). The CDR3 covers 15 residues. Per the germline V gene, CDR1 is SGHTA and CDR2 is FQGNSA. V shed 1 base and J shed 9 bases, with 13 bases lying between them. The CDR3 is CASSLELDSLSPLHF. CDR3 coding DNA: TGTGCCAGCAGCTTAGAACTGGACAGCCTTTCACCCCTCCACTTT.

This rearrangement joins TRBV19 to TRBJ2-2, with TRBD1 matching 8 bases. In germline, CDR1 is LNHDA, CDR2 SQIVND (reference sequence). The length of the CDR3 is 16 residues. Trimming cost V 5 bases and J 0 bases; bases outside gene matches: 5. CDR3 loop: CASSRTGGSNTGELFF. The CDR3 DNA sequence: TGTGCCAGTAGTCGAACAGGGGGATCGAACACCGGGGAGCTGTTTTTT.

The CDR3 loop reads CASSPGLANEQYF. DNA for the CDR3: TGTGCCAGCAGCCCAGGACTAGCAAACGAGCAGTACTTC. The rearrangement uses TRBV7-8 and TRBJ2-7, with 8 bases lining up with TRBD2. The CDR3 has 13 residues. The germline CDR1 and CDR2 sequences are SGHVS and FQNEAQ. With V trimmed by 5 bases and J by 5 bases, 5 bases remained unmatched.

The CDR3 region has the DNA TGTGCCAGCAGCTTAGATTGGCGGGGAGAGACCCAGTACTTC. This gives the protein CASSLDWRGETQYF. The chain carries TRBV11-2 and TRBJ2-5, with a tentative D call TRBD2 (6 bases). V gave up 0 bases and J gave up 4 bases, with 9 bases separating them. The CDR3 runs to 14 residues. Germline lookup yields CDR1 SGHAT and CDR2 FQNNGV.

The chain couples TRBV10-2 to TRBJ2-1; TRBD2 might be the D (6 bases). V shed 8 bases and J shed 5 bases, with 16 bases lying between them. This CDR3 has 14 residues. The germline V gene encodes CDR1 WSHSY and CDR2 SAAADI. DNA of the CDR3: TGCGCCAGCGCCCCGGGACTCCTCCACAATGAGCAGTTCTTC. Translated: CASAPGLLHNEQFF.

The rearrangement joins TRBV30 to TRBJ2-5; D perhaps matches TRBD2 (5 bases). In germline, CDR1 is GTSNPN, CDR2 SVGIG (reference sequence). The CDR3 has 13 residues. V shed 2 bases and J shed 3 bases, with 10 bases lying between them. The CDR3 nucleotides read TGTGCCTGGAGTATATTAGCGAAAGAGACCCAGTACTTC. Protein: CAWSILAKETQYF.

V usage is TRBV4-3 and J usage is TRBJ1-3, with unresolved D. CDR1 LGHNA and CDR2 YSLEER come from the germline V gene. The CDR3 loop spans 15 amino acids. The V and J ends lost 1 base and 1 base respectively, with 8 bases between them. The CDR3 DNA sequence: TGCGCCAGCAGCCAAGTCTTAGAGTCTGGAAACACCATATATTTT. Its translation is CASSQVLESGNTIYF.

The chain recombines TRBV7-9 with TRBJ2-3, with 9 nucleotides matching TRBD1. Germline V CDR1 and CDR2: SEHNR, FQNEAQ (reference sequence). This CDR3 region has 15 residues. With 6 bases clipped from V and 5 bases from J, the junction kept 9 bases outside the gene matches. The CDR3 region has the DNA TGTGCCAGCAGGTACCCGGGACAGGGAAGAGATACGCAGTATTTT. This codes for CASRYPGQGRDTQYF.

The chain joins TRBV29-1 to TRBJ2-7, with 7 nucleotides matching TRBD1. V was pared by 6 bases and J by 2 bases, with 4 bases of the junction left unmatched. The germline V gene encodes CDR1 SQVTM and CDR2 ANQGSEA. This CDR3 region has 12 residues. The CDR3 region is CSVLTGTYEQYF. The CDR3 DNA is TGCAGCGTCTTGACAGGGACCTACGAGCAGTACTTC.

The V and J genes are TRBV2 and TRBJ1-6; D is perhaps TRBD1 (5 bases). Deletions cut 2 bases from V and 5 bases from J, with 28 bases between. Germline CDR1 and CDR2: SNHLY and FYNNEI. The CDR3 covers 21 residues. The CDR3 sequence: CASSEILGASSQVYNNSPLHF. The CDR3 nucleotides read TGTGCCAGCAGTGAAATTCTAGGGGCCAGCTCTCAAGTGTACAATAATTCACCCCTCCACTTT.

The chain joins TRBV6-5 to TRBJ2-5, with D possibly TRBD1 on 6 matching bases. CDR1 MNHEY and CDR2 SVGAGI come from the germline V gene. The CDR3 has 14 amino acids. Trimming removed 4 bases at V and 1 base at J, with 10 bases between. CDR3 nucleotides: TGTGCCAGCAGTTCTGCGGACAGCCAAGAGACCCAGTACTTC. Residues: CASSSADSQETQYF.

CDR3 residues: CASSFFSAGKMTEAFF. In DNA, the CDR3 is TGTGCCAGCAGTTTCTTTTCGGCGGGGAAGATGACTGAAGCTTTCTTT. The chain is built from TRBV6-2 or TRBV6-3 and TRBJ1-1; no clear D. Germline V gene data show CDR1 as MNHEY and CDR2 as SVGEGT. The CDR3 is 16 residues long. Trimming removed 4 bases at V and 5 bases at J, with 20 bases between.

The chain joins TRBV7-9 to TRBJ2-5; tentatively, D is TRBD1 (5 bases). With 4 bases removed from V and 5 bases from J, the gap between germline ends came to 17 bases. There are 15 residues in the CDR3. CDR1 SEHNR and CDR2 FQNEAQ come from the germline V gene (reference sequence). The CDR3 DNA sequence: TGTGCCAGCAGCTCAGATAGGGGAAGTGGGGAGACCCAGTACTTC. Protein product: CASSSDRGSGETQYF.

The rearrangement uses TRBV27 and TRBJ2-1; maybe TRBD2 (5 bases). Trimming cost V 1 base and J 6 bases, with 16 bases left between them. Looked up from germline, CDR1 is MNHEY and CDR2 is SMNVEV (reference sequence). The CDR3 length is 16 residues. This CDR3 is CASSLFGELIGNEQFF. CDR3 nucleotides: TGTGCCAGCAGTTTATTCGGGGAGTTGATAGGCAATGAGCAGTTCTTC.

The rearrangement uses TRBV6-1 and TRBJ2-2; 7 bases fit TRBD1. The CDR3 is 16 residues long. Germline V lookup: CDR1 MNHNS, CDR2 SASEGT. V lost 1 base and J lost 3; bases outside the gene matches: 5. CDR3 in amino acids: CASSEVRGRDTGELFF. The CDR3 coding sequence is TGTGCCAGCAGTGAAGTAAGGGGGCGAGACACCGGGGAGCTGTTTTTT.

The chain joins TRBV3-1 (or the pseudogene TRBV3-2) to TRBJ2-1, with 13 bases that match TRBD2. CDR1 is LGHDT, CDR2 YNNKEL, per germline (reference sequence). CDR3 size: 20 residues. Unmatched junction bases numbered 8, after V lost 0 bases and J lost 0 bases. The CDR3 reads CASSQDPRRLAGGSYNEQFF. The CDR3 bases are TGTGCCAGCAGCCAAGACCCCCGACGACTAGCGGGAGGCTCCTACAATGAGCAGTTCTTC.

The V call is TRBV7-2, the J call TRBJ1-6; D is perhaps TRBD1 (5 bases). V lost 2 bases and J 8 bases, leaving 10 bases between the germline ends. Germline V gives CDR1 SGHTA, CDR2 FQGNSA. The CDR3 is made up of 14 amino acids. CDR3 protein: CASSLFGGDSPLHF. CDR3 nucleotides: TGTGCCAGCAGCTTATTCGGGGGGGATTCACCCCTCCACTTT.

The chain recombines TRBV10-3 with TRBJ1-1; TRBD1 agrees at 9 bases. Germline CDR1 reads ENHRY; CDR2 reads SYGVKD. This CDR3 is built from 14 residues. Trimming cost V 5 bases and J 3 bases; bases outside gene matches: 4. The CDR3 sequence is CAISTGQGDTEAFF. Written as DNA, the CDR3 is TGTGCCATCAGTACGGGACAGGGCGACACTGAAGCTTTCTTT.

This clone appeared once. V gene TRBV9 combines with J gene TRBJ2-2; TRBD2 agrees at 8 bases. The germline CDR1 and CDR2 sequences are SGDLS and YYNGEE. The CDR3 runs 15 residues. Unmatched junction bases numbered 8, after V lost 4 bases and J lost 6 bases. The CDR3 loop is CASSISGIRSGELFF. The CDR3 nucleotides are TGTGCCAGCAGCATTAGCGGGATAAGGTCCGGGGAGCTGTTTTTT.